These 6 T cell receptor beta chains originate from one sample sequenced in a study of somatic reversion in DOCK8 deficiency. One-step amplicon PCR with EuroClonality-NGS primers amplified TRB from roughly 0.1 ug genomic DNA. TCRdb re-derived calls from the multiplex PCR reads in MiXCR, one entry per CDR3 protein. The sample lists 1,000 to 1,500 distinct CDR3 sequences; more than 20% were seen once. Sample: peripheral blood. The receptors were gathered from a human donor with DOCK8 deficiency.

The CDR3 loop reads CASSDDRGDYNEQFF. For the CDR3, the DNA is TGTGCCAGCAGTGACGACAGGGGCGACTACAATGAGCAGTTCTTC. The J gene is TRBJ2-1, the V gene TRBV25-1; TRBD1 matches 8 bases. V was pared by 3 bases and J by 3 bases, with 4 bases of the junction left unmatched. The CDR3 extends over 15 amino acids. CDR1 and CDR2 from the germline V gene are MGHDK and SYGVNS.

The chain recombines TRBV4-1 with TRBJ2-7, with 7 bases that match TRBD2. Germline V gene sequence: CDR1 MGHRA, CDR2 YSYEKL. J was trimmed by 2 bases and V by 0 bases; bases with no gene match: 4. This CDR3 is 15 amino acids long. This CDR3 is CASSQEASGTYEQYV. The CDR3 DNA is TGCGCCAGCAGCCAAGAGGCTAGCGGTACCTACGAGCAGTACGTC.

This clonotype was observed a few times. This sequence joins TRBV7-2 and TRBJ1-1, with no clear D. The V end lost 2 bases, the J end lost 4 bases, and 11 bases lay between the germline ends. This CDR3 spans 14 amino acids. The germline V gene encodes CDR1 SGHTA and CDR2 FQGNSA. The CDR3 reads CASSLRVQSTEAFF. In DNA, the CDR3 is TGTGCCAGCAGCTTACGGGTACAGAGCACTGAAGCTTTCTTT.

Sample share makes this clonotype medium-sized. V is TRBV11-2 and J is TRBJ1-1; D possibly corresponds to TRBD1 (5 bases). The length of the CDR3 is 13 residues. From germline, CDR1 is SGHAT and CDR2 FQNNGV. V was trimmed by 1 base and J by 8 bases, leaving 11 bases between them. CDR3 sequence (DNA): TGTGCCAGCAGCTTAGGGCAGGGTATAGAAGCTTTCTTT. It specifies CASSLGQGIEAFF.

A few counts support this clonotype. The chain joins TRBV5-6 to TRBJ2-7; possibly TRBD1 for D (6 bases). CDR3 length: 16 residues. V was pared by 3 bases and J by 1 base, with 17 bases between. Per the germline V gene, CDR1 is SGHDT and CDR2 is YYEEEE. DNA for the CDR3: TGTGCCAGCAGCTATGCTGGGGACACCCGATCCTACGAGCAGTACTTC. This translates into CASSYAGDTRSYEQYF.

The chain combines TRBV2 with TRBJ2-2; tentatively, D is TRBD1 (6 bases). V lost 7 bases, J lost 3 bases, and 15 bases lay in between. Germline V CDR1 and CDR2: SNHLY, FYNNEI. The CDR3 contains 15 residues. The DNA of the CDR3 is TGTGCCAGCACAACAGGGAATATGTACACCGGGGAGCTGTTTTTT. It is translated as CASTTGNMYTGELFF.